The 30 T cell receptor beta chains given below trace back to one sample, sequenced in a study of cytomegalovirus exposure and HLA in healthy donors. PCR employed 60 Vbeta and 13 Jbeta primers. TCRdb's copy holds only in-frame clones and misses some; the assay was immunoSEQ multiplex PCR. The table records approximately 180,000 clones, around 81% of them present only once. Sequencing was carried out using PBMCs. These receptors all stem from a man younger than 35 in good health and CMV-seronegative.

The chain recombines TRBV5-4 with TRBJ2-5; the match to TRBD2 covers 10 bases. With V trimmed by 0 bases and J by 7 bases, 6 bases remained unmatched. The CDR3 is 15 amino acids. From germline, CDR1 is SGHNT and CDR2 YYREEE (reference sequence). The chain's CDR3 is CASSLGPAGGVTQYF. CDR3 DNA sequence: TGTGCCAGCAGCTTGGGCCCAGCGGGAGGGGTGACCCAGTACTTC.

This clone has a single count. V and J are TRBV11-2 and TRBJ2-1, with TRBD2 matching over 8 bases. Germline trimming cut 4 bases from V and 9 bases from J; bases unmatched to any gene: 11. CDR1 and CDR2 (germline): SGHAT, FQNNGV. This CDR3 is built from 15 residues. CDR3 sequence: CASSSGLVLVGEQFF. CDR3 in DNA: TGTGCCAGCAGCTCGGGACTAGTTCTTGTTGGTGAGCAGTTCTTC.

The V call is TRBV7-2, the J call TRBJ2-3; tentative D call: TRBD2 (6 bases). V was cut by 5 bases and J by 0 bases, with 18 bases left in between. The CDR3 covers 17 residues. Germline-derived CDR1 and CDR2 are SGHTA and FQGNSA. In nucleotides, the CDR3 is TGTGCCAGCAGCCGTCTCCCCGCAGGGACTAGCACAGATACGCAGTATTTT. It translates to CASSRLPAGTSTDTQYF.

The genes are TRBV28 and TRBJ2-7, with 12 bases that match TRBD1. CDR1 and CDR2 from the germline V gene are MDHEN and SYDVKM. Trimming cost V 4 bases and J 5 bases; bases outside gene matches: 3. The length of the CDR3 is 14 residues. The CDR3 DNA follows: TGTGCCAGCAGTTACGGGACAGGGGGCGACGAGCAGTACTTC. Its protein product is CASSYGTGGDEQYF.

The rearrangement uses TRBV5-4 and TRBJ2-5; no clear D gene. The CDR3 spans 15 residues. The ends were cut back, 0 bases at V and 7 bases at J, with 16 bases in the middle. In germline, CDR1 is SGHNT, CDR2 YYREEE (reference sequence). The CDR3 sequence is CASSLAKQAMGTQYF. The CDR3 DNA reads TGTGCCAGCAGCTTGGCCAAGCAGGCTATGGGGACCCAGTACTTC.

V is TRBV4-1 and J is TRBJ1-2, with 9 bases that match TRBD1. After removal of 2 bases from V and 2 bases from J, the junction contained 9 bases not matched to a gene. The V gene's germline CDR1 is MGHRA and CDR2 YSYEKL. The length of the CDR3 is 17 residues. CDR3 residues: CASSQMAGGQGNYGYTF. CDR3 bases: TGCGCCAGCAGCCAAATGGCCGGGGGACAGGGCAACTATGGCTACACCTTC.

The chain has TRBV9 and TRBJ1-3; D is unclear. The V and J ends lost 3 bases and 0 bases respectively, with 4 bases between them. The CDR3 has 13 amino acids. Germline V gene data show CDR1 as SGDLS and CDR2 as YYNGEE. The CDR3 sequence: CASSANSGNTIYF. DNA of the CDR3: TGTGCCAGCAGCGCCAACTCTGGAAACACCATATATTTT.

V gene TRBV7-3 combines with J gene TRBJ2-1, with 16 bases aligning to TRBD2. The V gene's germline CDR1 is SGHTA and CDR2 FQGTGA. V shed 2 bases and J 7 bases; nucleotides not matched to a gene: 11. This CDR3 is built from 19 residues. The CDR3 DNA reads as TGTGCCAGCAGCTTAGCATCGGGACTAGCGGGAGGGCCGCAGAATGAGCAGTTCTTC. Its protein is CASSLASGLAGGPQNEQFF.

The chain combines TRBV6-5 with TRBJ2-3, with a weak D call TRBD1 (5 bases). Trimming left V 7 bases short and J 3 bases short, with 11 bases between. CDR3 length equals 13 residues. The germline gives CDR1 MNHEY, CDR2 SVGAGI. The CDR3 protein is CASTRQGTDTQYF. The CDR3 DNA reads TGTGCCAGCACCAGGCAGGGTACAGATACGCAGTATTTT.

The rearrangement joins TRBV29-1 to TRBJ2-1; 12 nucleotides agree with TRBD2. The CDR3 runs 14 residues. Trimming at V came to 7 bases and at J to 6 bases, leaving 7 bases not matched to a gene. CDR1 and CDR2 from the germline V gene are SQVTM and ANQGSEA. The DNA of the CDR3 is TGCAGCGCAAGACTAGCGGGAGTTTCCAATGAGCAGTTCTTC. Translated, it gives CSARLAGVSNEQFF.

The rearrangement joins TRBV19 to TRBJ1-5, with TRBD1 as a possible D gene (6 bases). Germline values: CDR1 LNHDA, CDR2 SQIVND (reference sequence). CDR3 length: 13 residues. Trimming cost V 7 bases and J 4 bases, with 11 bases left between them. This CDR3 is CASTQGGNQPQHF. CDR3 in DNA: TGTGCCAGTACCCAAGGGGGTAATCAGCCCCAGCATTTT.

This clone was seen a single time. This chain links TRBV29-1 with TRBJ1-4, with D possibly matching TRBD1 (5 bases). Germline values: CDR1 SQVTM, CDR2 ANQGSEA. Trimming stripped 7 bases from V and 6 bases from J, with 9 bases between. This CDR3 contains 11 residues. The CDR3 loop is CSAPRDEKLFF. The CDR3 coding sequence is TGCAGCGCCCCCAGGGATGAAAAACTGTTTTTT. The entire variable domain, with the rest obtained from reference TRBV29-1 and TRBJ1-4, is as follows: SAVISQKPSRDICQRGTSLTIQCQVDSQVTMMFWYRQQPGQSLTLIATANQGSEATYESGFVIDKFPISRPNLTFSTLTVSNMSPEDSSIYLCSAPRDEKLFFGSGTQLSVL.

The genes are TRBV27 and TRBJ2-5, with 11 bases aligning to TRBD1. The better agreement between TRBJ2-7 and the DNA end casts doubt on the J call. This CDR3 has 15 residues. CDR1 is MNHEY, CDR2 SMNVEV, per germline (reference sequence). The CDR3 nucleotides read TGTGCCAGCAGTCTGGCCGGGACAGGGGGCTACGAGCAGTACTTC. Translating gives CASSLAGTGGYEQYF.

This clone was observed once. The chain is built from TRBV4-1 and TRBJ2-7; perhaps TRBD2 as D (5 bases). V gave up 0 bases and J gave up 2 bases, with 11 bases separating them. CDR1 MGHRA and CDR2 YSYEKL come from the germline V gene. The CDR3 length is 15 residues. CDR3 DNA: TGCGCCAGCAGCCAAGAAGCGGCGGGTACCTACGAGCAGTACTTC. This encodes CASSQEAAGTYEQYF.

This clone was counted a few times. The CDR3 is CASSPQAGSRTDTQYF. For the CDR3, the DNA is TGCGCCAGCAGCCCGCAAGCGGGGAGTCGGACAGATACGCAGTATTTT. The genes are TRBV4-3 and TRBJ2-3; TRBD2 matches at 7 bases. This CDR3 has 16 residues. Trimming at V came to 4 bases and at J to 3 bases, leaving 10 bases not matched to a gene. CDR1 is LGHNA, CDR2 YSLEER, per germline.

The V call is TRBV4-1, the J call TRBJ1-1; TRBD1 matches 7 bases. The germline V gene has CDR1 MGHRA and CDR2 YSYEKL. CDR3 length: 15 amino acids. J lost 0 bases, V lost 0 bases, and 1 base had no gene match. The CDR3 bases are TGCGCCAGCAGCCAAGACAGGGGGTTGAACACTGAAGCTTTCTTT. Its protein product is CASSQDRGLNTEAFF.

This clone was observed a single time. The chain employs TRBV5-1 and TRBJ2-5; TRBD2 matches 7 bases. This CDR3 region has 16 residues. V lost 4 bases, J lost 1 base, and 10 bases stayed unmatched. Germline lookup yields CDR1 SGHRS and CDR2 YFSETQ. CDR3 loop: CASSLIGASGQETQYF. The CDR3 DNA is TGCGCCAGCAGCCTGATAGGGGCTAGCGGCCAAGAGACCCAGTACTTC.

The chain carries TRBV7-9 and TRBJ2-1; TRBD1 aligns across 9 bases. The V and J ends lost 5 bases and 15 bases, in that order; junction bases with no gene match: 8. In germline, CDR1 is SEHNR, CDR2 FQNEAQ (reference sequence). The CDR3 has 12 residues. The DNA for the CDR3 is TGTGCCAGCAGCGAGGACAGGGGAAGGACGTTCTTC. This codes for CASSEDRGRTFF.

The rearrangement uses TRBV29-1 and TRBJ2-1; D not certain. V lost 1 base to trimming and J lost 6 bases, with 7 bases between them. The CDR3 is made up of 12 amino acids. The germline V gene encodes CDR1 SQVTM and CDR2 ANQGSEA. CDR3 loop: CSVEVWANEQFF. CDR3 nucleotide sequence: TGCAGCGTTGAAGTTTGGGCCAATGAGCAGTTCTTC.

The CDR3 nucleotides read TGTGCCAGCAGCTTAGGGATTAGCAGAAGCACAGATACGCAGTATTTT. Residues: CASSLGISRSTDTQYF. The chain carries TRBV7-9 and TRBJ2-3; D call uncertain. V lost 1 base and J 0 bases, leaving 11 bases between the germline ends. Germline loops: CDR1 SEHNR, CDR2 FQNEAQ (reference sequence). The CDR3 covers 16 residues.

The chain is built from TRBV6-5 and TRBJ1-3, with unresolved D. There are 14 residues in the CDR3. Looked up from germline, CDR1 is MNHEY and CDR2 is SVGAGI. Trimming removed 7 bases at V and 0 bases at J, with 10 bases between. CDR3 DNA sequence: TGTGCCAGCAATCTGCACATCTCTGGAAACACCATATATTTT. This encodes CASNLHISGNTIYF.

The chain uses TRBV27 and TRBJ1-2; perhaps TRBD1 as D (5 bases). V was pared by 3 bases and J by 5 bases, with 13 bases between. CDR3 size: 14 residues. Germline-derived CDR1 and CDR2 are MNHEY and SMNVEV (reference sequence). CDR3 amino acids: CASSFVPRGYGYTF. The CDR3 DNA is TGTGCCAGCAGTTTCGTCCCCCGGGGGTATGGCTACACCTTC.

This chain links TRBV7-2 with TRBJ2-1; D is ambiguous. With 2 bases removed from V and 3 bases from J, the gap between germline ends came to 8 bases. Germline assignment: CDR1 SGHTA and CDR2 FQGNSA. The CDR3 spans 14 residues. CDR3 amino acids: CASSLLGVYNEQFF. CDR3 nucleotide sequence: TGTGCCAGCAGCTTACTAGGAGTCTACAATGAGCAGTTCTTC.

The J gene is TRBJ2-5, the V gene TRBV10-3, with no clear D. Per the germline V gene, CDR1 is ENHRY and CDR2 is SYGVKD. The CDR3 sequence is 13 residues long. V gave up 3 bases and J gave up 5 bases, with 10 bases separating them. CDR3 loop: CAISDPISETQYF. CDR3 nucleotides: TGTGCCATCAGTGACCCGATTAGCGAGACCCAGTACTTC.

This clone has a handful of counts. This chain uses TRBV7-2 with TRBJ2-3; 10 positions agree with TRBD1. V lost 5 bases, J lost 0 bases, and 8 bases stayed unmatched. Germline loops: CDR1 SGHTA, CDR2 FQGNSA. This CDR3 region has 17 residues. CDR3 in DNA: TGTGCCAGCAGCCCCCGGACAGGGGGATATAGCACAGATACGCAGTATTTT. Amino acids: CASSPRTGGYSTDTQYF.

The chain combines TRBV10-3 with TRBJ2-5, with D maybe TRBD2 (6 bases). The V gene lost 8 bases and the J gene lost 5 bases, with 12 bases spanning the gap. The CDR3 length is 12 residues. The V gene's germline CDR1 is ENHRY and CDR2 SYGVKD. The CDR3 loop is CAIAGLGETQYF. DNA for the CDR3: TGTGCCATCGCGGGACTTGGTGAGACCCAGTACTTC.

The rearrangement links TRBV20-1 to TRBJ2-1; 9 nucleotides line up with TRBD2. The CDR3 covers 11 residues. From germline, CDR1 is DFQATT and CDR2 SNEGSKA (reference sequence). With 5 bases clipped from V and 14 bases from J, the junction kept 7 bases outside the gene matches. DNA for the CDR3: TGCAGTGCTTACCTAGCGGGGCCAAAGTTCTTC. This sequence encodes CSAYLAGPKFF.

The rearrangement uses TRBV7-9 and TRBJ2-7; D may be TRBD1 (5 bases). Germline V gives CDR1 SEHNR, CDR2 FQNEAQ (reference sequence). The CDR3 runs to 14 residues. V lost 3 bases to trimming and J lost 1 base, with 10 bases between them. CDR3 loop: CASSFAGLSYEQYF. The CDR3 coding sequence is TGTGCCAGCAGCTTTGCAGGGCTGTCCTACGAGCAGTACTTC.

The chain is built from TRBV7-6 and TRBJ2-7, with D maybe TRBD2 (7 bases). Trimming left V 11 bases short and J 7 bases short, with 18 bases between. Germline V gene data show CDR1 as SGHVS and CDR2 as FNYEAQ. The CDR3 is 12 amino acids. The CDR3 sequence is CAQRGGGREQYF. CDR3 sequence (DNA): TGTGCCCAGAGAGGGGGGGGACGTGAGCAGTACTTC.

The chain uses TRBV2 and TRBJ2-5; 11 bases agree with TRBD2. CDR1 is SNHLY, CDR2 FYNNEI, per germline. This CDR3 is built from 13 residues. Trimming cost V 8 bases and J 4 bases; bases outside gene matches: 3. The CDR3 loop reads CASPTSGGETQYF. CDR3 coding DNA: TGTGCCAGCCCTACTAGCGGGGGAGAGACCCAGTACTTC.